This entry lists 25 T cell receptor beta chains sequenced from one sample in a study of shared clonotypes between healthy human individuals (TCRdb year 2020). The protocol used for the library was the immunoSEQ multiplex PCR assay. The source is immuneACCESS, and TCRdb retained only in-frame sequences with V and J called. Part of the clones is not carried over; for the studies checked, unresolved V genes explain less than half of this, and the remainder is unexplained. The sample table contains over a million clones; only one count was recorded for 96% of them. The top ten clonotypes cover roughly 1.2% of the sample. The sample comprised naive CD4+ T cells sorted from blood. Taken with the paper, the label for cell subset or site translates to: CD45RA+ positively selected. The receptors stem from a man aged 30 to 45 in good health.

The genes are TRBV7-2 and TRBJ2-7; D is perhaps TRBD1 (6 bases). The germline V gene has CDR1 SGHTA and CDR2 FQGNSA. The CDR3 contains 15 residues. Trimming pared 3 bases from V and 1 base from J, leaving 13 bases between. CDR3 protein: CASSFSRTGSYEQYF. In nucleotides, the CDR3 is TGTGCCAGCAGCTTTAGTCGCACAGGGTCCTACGAGCAGTACTTC.

This rearrangement joins TRBV29-1 to TRBJ1-4; 8 bases are a match to TRBD1. CDR3 size: 15 residues. Per germline, CDR1 SQVTM and CDR2 ANQGSEA. The J segment lost 8 bases and the V segment lost 5 bases, leaving 13 bases of the junction unmatched. CDR3 protein: CSVTGTGGWHEKLFF. CDR3 coding DNA: TGCAGCGTTACCGGGACAGGAGGGTGGCACGAAAAACTGTTTTTT.

The sample holds one count of this clone. The J gene is TRBJ2-1, the V gene TRBV7-9, with D unclear. The germline V gene encodes CDR1 SEHNR and CDR2 FQNEAQ (reference sequence). Trimming removed 6 bases from V and 4 bases from J, with 16 bases in between. This CDR3 is built from 15 residues. The CDR3 loop reads CASSNTVNPYNEQFF. The CDR3 region has the DNA TGTGCCAGCAGTAACACAGTGAATCCGTACAATGAGCAGTTCTTC.

The rearrangement links TRBV11-3 to TRBJ2-7; D possibly corresponds to TRBD2 (6 bases). CDR3 length equals 14 residues. The V and J ends lost 3 bases and 0 bases respectively, with 9 bases between them. Germline V gene sequence: CDR1 SGHNT, CDR2 YENEEA. DNA of the CDR3: TGTGCCAGCAGCTTTGCGGAGGGCTCCTACGAGCAGTACTTC. This codes for CASSFAEGSYEQYF. Full variable domain (rest looked up from reference TRBV11-3 and TRBJ2-7): EAGVVQSPRYKIIEKKQPVAFWCNPISGHNTLYWYLQNLGQGPELLIRYENEEAVDDSQLPKDRFSAERLKGVDSTLKIQPAELGDSAVYLCASSFAEGSYEQYFGPGTRLTVT.

The J gene is TRBJ2-7, the V gene TRBV5-1; 7 nucleotides match TRBD1. CDR1 is SGHRS and CDR2 is YFSETQ in the germline V gene. V was clipped by 0 bases and J by 2 bases; unmatched bases: 5. The CDR3 has 15 residues. CDR3 nucleotide sequence: TGCGCCAGCAGCTTGGACAGGGGTGGGCCCTACGAGCAGTACTTC. Protein sequence: CASSLDRGGPYEQYF.

CDR3 nucleotide sequence: TGTGCCAGCAGTGAGATAGGGGTTAGCAATCAGCCCCAGCATTTT. This translates into CASSEIGVSNQPQHF. The gene calls are TRBV2 and TRBJ1-5, with D perhaps matching TRBD1 (5 bases). Germline-derived CDR1 and CDR2 are SNHLY and FYNNEI. Trimming left V 3 bases short and J 0 bases short, with 9 bases between. The CDR3 sequence is 15 residues long.

The rearrangement joins TRBV11-2 to TRBJ2-7; D could derive from TRBD1 or TRBD2 (6 bases each). The ends were cut back, 3 bases at V and 2 bases at J, with 14 bases in the middle. Germline V gene lookup returns CDR1 SGHAT and CDR2 FQNNGV. The CDR3 is 15 amino acids. CDR3 coding DNA: TGTGCCAGCAGCTTGATGCAGGGGAGGACCTACGAGCAGTACTTC. Amino acids: CASSLMQGRTYEQYF.

The J gene is TRBJ2-6, the V gene TRBV28, with TRBD1 matching 10 bases. Germline CDR1 MDHEN, CDR2 SYDVKM. Germline trimming cut 5 bases from V and 1 base from J; bases unmatched to any gene: 8. The CDR3 totals 18 residues. CDR3 coding DNA: TGTGCCAGCAGTGCCGGGACAGGGGTTCCATCTGGGGCCAACGTCCTGACTTTC. Amino acid sequence: CASSAGTGVPSGANVLTF. Complete variable domain (other parts from reference TRBV28 and TRBJ2-6): DVKVTQSSRYLVKRTGEKVFLECVQDMDHENMFWYRQDPGLGLRLIYFSYDVKMKEKGDIPEGYSVSREKKERFSLILESASTNQTSMYLCASSAGTGVPSGANVLTFGAGSRLTVL.

The CDR3 is CASSQGVGADTQYF. The CDR3 coding sequence is TGCGCCAGCAGCCAAGGGGTCGGGGCAGATACGCAGTATTTT. The genes are TRBV4-3 and TRBJ2-3; perhaps TRBD2 as D (5 bases). This CDR3 is 14 amino acids long. The V and J ends lost 1 base and 4 bases respectively, with 9 bases between them. CDR1 is LGHNA and CDR2 is YSLEER in the germline V gene.

The J gene is TRBJ2-3, the V gene TRBV5-1; 7 bases line up with TRBD2. The CDR3 has 15 residues. Trimming took 0 bases from V and 4 from J; bases not matched to a gene: 5. The germline gives CDR1 SGHRS, CDR2 YFSETQ. CDR3 nucleotide sequence: TGCGCCAGCAGCTTGGGCGGGAGAAGTCCAGATACGCAGTATTTT. This translates into CASSLGGRSPDTQYF.

V and J are TRBV7-9 and TRBJ1-1, with D maybe TRBD1 (5 bases). The CDR3 is 15 amino acids. V was trimmed by 0 bases and J by 1 base, leaving 9 bases between them. The germline CDR1 and CDR2 sequences are SEHNR and FQNEAQ (reference sequence). The CDR3 reads CASSLAGRENTEAFF. The CDR3 DNA reads as TGTGCCAGCAGCTTAGCGGGACGCGAGAACACTGAAGCTTTCTTT.

V is TRBV18 and J is TRBJ2-7; TRBD1 is a possible D gene (6 bases). From germline, CDR1 is KGHSH and CDR2 LQKENI. V was clipped by 3 bases and J by 3 bases, with 12 bases between them. CDR3 length equals 14 residues. CDR3 region: CASSPPGDVYEQYF. CDR3 nucleotide sequence: TGTGCCAGCTCACCCCCAGGGGACGTCTACGAGCAGTACTTC.

The gene calls are TRBV20-1 and TRBJ2-2; D not certain. In germline, CDR1 is DFQATT, CDR2 SNEGSKA (reference sequence). Trimming took off 6 bases at V and 1 base at J, with 3 bases between the two ends. The CDR3 length is 11 residues. Here the CDR3 DNA reads TGCAGTGCGGTGAACACCGGGGAGCTGTTTTTT. Translated, it gives CSAVNTGELFF.

The rearrangement links TRBV5-4 to TRBJ2-5; 7 positions agree with TRBD2. The J call may be mistaken, given a closer DNA end match to TRBJ2-7. The CDR3 covers 15 residues. Looked up from germline, CDR1 is SGHNT and CDR2 is YYREEE (reference sequence). The CDR3, as DNA: TGTGCCAGCAGCCTCGATATGGGAGGGTCCTACGAGCAGTACTTC. Translation: CASSLDMGGSYEQYF.

The chain employs TRBV18 and TRBJ2-1; possible D gene TRBD2, 6 bases. CDR3 length equals 15 residues. Germline CDR1 KGHSH, CDR2 LQKENI. V lost 2 bases, J lost 2 bases, and 10 bases lay in between. The CDR3 protein is CASSPIGGPYNEQFF. CDR3 coding DNA: TGTGCCAGCTCACCAATCGGGGGACCCTACAATGAGCAGTTCTTC.

The chain combines TRBV25-1 with TRBJ2-1; possibly TRBD2 for D (5 bases). Germline V gives CDR1 MGHDK, CDR2 SYGVNS. With 2 bases removed from V and 2 bases from J, the gap between germline ends came to 13 bases. The CDR3 runs 16 residues. As DNA, the CDR3 is TGTGCCAGCAGTGAAGCGCTAGCCGCAACCTACAATGAGCAGTTCTTC. Residues: CASSEALAATYNEQFF. The whole variable domain, remainder taken from reference TRBV25-1 and TRBJ2-1, is EADIYQTPRYLVIGTGKKITLECSQTMGHDKMYWYQQDPGMELHLIHYSYGVNSTEKGDLSSESTVSRIRTEHFPLTLESARPSHTSQYLCASSEALAATYNEQFFGPGTRLTVL.

This clone showed up just once. The chain couples TRBV11-2 to TRBJ1-1; tentatively, D is TRBD1 (5 bases). This CDR3 spans 15 amino acids. V was pared by 2 bases and J by 1 base, with 11 bases between. Germline loops: CDR1 SGHAT, CDR2 FQNNGV. The CDR3 DNA follows: TGTGCCAGCAGCTTATTGGGGCAGGGGAACACTGAAGCTTTCTTT. Protein sequence: CASSLLGQGNTEAFF.

V usage is TRBV27 and J usage is TRBJ2-1, with D perhaps TRBD2 (5 bases). The germline CDR1 and CDR2 sequences are MNHEY and SMNVEV (reference sequence). This CDR3 contains 13 residues. The ends were cut back, 6 bases at V and 2 bases at J, with 8 bases in the middle. CDR3 DNA sequence: TGTGCCAGCAGACTAGTGCCCTACAATGAGCAGTTCTTC. It is translated as CASRLVPYNEQFF.

The J gene is TRBJ1-2, the V gene TRBV6-1; 7 nucleotides match TRBD1. With V trimmed by 6 bases and J by 1 base, 17 bases remained unmatched. Germline loops: CDR1 MNHNS, CDR2 SASEGT. The CDR3 contains 18 residues. Written as DNA, the CDR3 is TGTGCCAGCAGGGAAAAGGTAGCAGGGGGGCCTTTTAACTATGGCTACACCTTC. It translates to CASREKVAGGPFNYGYTF.

The chain joins TRBV6-5 to TRBJ1-4; no clear D. Germline V lookup: CDR1 MNHEY, CDR2 SVGAGI. There are 15 residues in the CDR3. V was cut by 5 bases and J by 2 bases, with 12 bases left in between. The CDR3 region has the DNA TGTGCCAGCAGTGTCCCGCGGGGTACTAATGAAAAACTGTTTTTT. This gives the protein CASSVPRGTNEKLFF.

This chain links TRBV5-1 with TRBJ1-5; the D gene is possibly TRBD1 (6 bases). The CDR3 runs 16 residues. Trimming pared 4 bases from V and 2 bases from J, leaving 16 bases between. Germline V gene data show CDR1 as SGHRS and CDR2 as YFSETQ. This chain's CDR3 is CASSPTSGAGNQPQHF. The CDR3 nucleotides are TGCGCCAGCAGCCCGACCTCGGGGGCAGGCAATCAGCCCCAGCATTTT.

The V call is TRBV5-1, the J call TRBJ2-3; the D is unclear. V lost 4 bases and J 6 bases, leaving 12 bases between the germline ends. This CDR3 has 13 amino acids. Germline V CDR1 and CDR2: SGHRS, YFSETQ. DNA for the CDR3: TGCGCCAGCAGCGAGAGGTCAGCCGATACGCAGTATTTT. Protein sequence: CASSERSADTQYF.

This rearrangement joins TRBV4-3 to TRBJ2-2, with unresolved D. This CDR3 contains 15 residues. The V gene's germline CDR1 is LGHNA and CDR2 YSLEER. Trimming removed 0 bases from V and 4 bases from J, with 9 bases in between. The CDR3 DNA is TGCGCCAGCAGCCAAGAGGGCTCGGGCACCGGGGAGCTGTTTTTT. This sequence encodes CASSQEGSGTGELFF.

CDR3 in amino acids: CASSSPLVYEQFF. The CDR3 coding sequence is TGTGCCAGCAGCTCTCCACTAGTCTATGAGCAGTTCTTC. This chain uses TRBV7-2 with TRBJ2-1, with D possibly being TRBD2 (5 bases). Germline V CDR1 and CDR2: SGHTA, FQGNSA. The CDR3 covers 13 residues. The V end lost 4 bases, the J end lost 8 bases, and 12 bases lay between the germline ends.

The rearrangement uses TRBV2 and TRBJ2-7; perhaps TRBD1 as D (5 bases). Germline lookup yields CDR1 SNHLY and CDR2 FYNNEI. The CDR3 length is 11 residues. V lost 6 bases to trimming and J lost 7 bases, with 10 bases between them. In DNA, the CDR3 is TGTGCCAGCAGGGGGCCAGGTGAGCAGTACTTC. It yields the protein CASRGPGEQYF.